This is a list of T cell receptor beta chains from one sample in a study of OX40 agonist ivuxolimab in advanced cancers. Repertoires were generated with immunoSEQ multiplex PCR, while TCRdb's copy carries only in-frame clones and drops some. The sample lists fewer than 60,000 clones, about 85% occurring once. Here the sequenced sample was CD4+ or CD8+ T cells sorted from blood, taken in a trial of the OX40 agonist ivuxolimab. The receptors shown here come from an adult with an advanced solid tumor such as melanoma, head and neck, liver or kidney cancer. CDR3s include the opening cysteine and the closing phenylalanine or tryptophan. A D gene is named only where the DNA matches it firmly. Clone size, where shown, is once, few, many, or a class for clones that have expanded.

TRBV4-2	17	TRBD1	TRBJ1-2	NA	CASSQEEGQGANYGYTF	TGTGCCAGCAGCCAAGAGGAGGGACAGGGTGCCAACTATGGCTACACCTTC
TRBV4-3	13	NA	TRBJ2-1	NA	CASSQDRVNEQFF	TGCGCCAGCAGCCAAGATAGAGTCAATGAGCAGTTCTTC
TRBV4-3	13	NA	TRBJ2-4	NA	CASSPGTKNIQYF	TGCGCCAGCAGCCCCGGTACCAAAAACATTCAGTACTTC
TRBV7-2	15	TRBD1	TRBJ2-7	NA	CASSLLRDSYYEQYF	TGTGCCAGCAGCTTACTTCGGGACAGTTACTACGAGCAGTACTTC
TRBV28	11	NA	TRBJ1-1	once	CASFLGTEAFF	TGTGCCAGCTTCCTTGGGACTGAAGCTTTCTTT
TRBV9	14	TRBD2	TRBJ2-5	NA	CASSVVGGQETQYF	TGTGCCAGCAGCGTAGTGGGGGGGCAAGAGACCCAGTACTTC
TRBV5-4	16	NA	TRBJ2-3	NA	CASSLGGGQGTDTQYF	TGTGCCAGCAGCTTGGGGGGAGGACAGGGCACAGATACGCAGTATTTT
TRBV19	14	TRBD2	TRBJ2-1	NA	CASSSSGGTNEQFF	TGTGCCAGTAGTAGTAGCGGGGGGACCAATGAGCAGTTCTTC
TRBV4-3	16	TRBD1	TRBJ2-7	medium-sized	CASSHSATGESYEQYF	TGCGCCAGCAGCCATTCAGCGACAGGGGAGTCCTACGAGCAGTACTTC
TRBV7-8	14	NA	TRBJ1-2	NA	CASSPRVGVYGYTF	TGTGCCAGCAGCCCCCGAGTCGGGGTTTATGGCTACACCTTC
TRBV11-2	15	TRBD1	TRBJ1-4	NA	CASSHDGTGDEKLFF	TGTGCCAGCAGCCACGACGGGACAGGGGATGAAAAACTGTTTTTT
TRBV4-3	16	NA	TRBJ1-2	NA	CASSQDWSLRLKGYTF	TGCGCCAGCAGCCAAGACTGGTCCCTTCGACTGAAGGGCTACACCTTC
TRBV11-2	15	NA	TRBJ2-7	NA	CASSLDWDPRYEQYF	TGTGCCAGCAGCTTAGATTGGGACCCCCGCTACGAGCAGTACTTC
TRBV7-2	17	NA	TRBJ1-1	NA	CASSPGPGPVDPTEAFF	TGTGCCAGCAGCCCTGGACCAGGGCCTGTTGATCCCACTGAAGCTTTCTTT
TRBV21-1	16	NA	TRBJ2-2	NA	CARATLQGLNTGELFF	TGTGCCAGGGCCACCTTACAGGGTTTGAACACCGGGGAGCTGTTTTTT
TRBV7-9	14	NA	TRBJ2-1	NA	CASSFGGLGNEQFF	TGTGCCAGCAGCTTCGGGGGCCTGGGGAATGAGCAGTTCTTC
TRBV13	14	TRBD1	TRBJ1-2	NA	CASSSGQGAHGYTF	TGTGCCAGCAGCTCCGGACAGGGGGCGCATGGCTACACCTTC
TRBV7-9	15	NA	TRBJ1-4	NA	CASSPPQGRNEKLFF	TGTGCCAGCAGCCCCCCCCAGGGGAGGAATGAAAAACTGTTTTTT
TRBV4-1	14	NA	TRBJ1-1	NA	CASSQEGGNTEAFF	TGCGCCAGCAGCCAAGAGGGGGGGAACACTGAAGCTTTCTTT
TRBV7-9	14	TRBD1	TRBJ2-3	NA	CASSAQTGADTQYF	TGTGCCAGCAGCGCCCAAACAGGGGCAGATACGCAGTATTTT
TRBV4-3	15	TRBD2	TRBJ2-1	NA	CASSHISGVYNEQFF	TGCGCCAGCAGCCATATTAGCGGGGTCTACAATGAGCAGTTCTTC
TRBV11-2	15	NA	TRBJ2-3	NA	CASSLGGGWGDTQYF	TGTGCCAGCAGCTTAGGAGGAGGTTGGGGGGATACGCAGTATTTT
TRBV13	16	TRBD1	TRBJ1-1	NA	CASSLAGTGPNTEAFF	TGTGCCAGCAGCTTAGCCGGGACAGGGCCGAACACTGAAGCTTTCTTT
TRBV7-6	12	NA	TRBJ2-7	medium-sized	CASSLEGREQYF	TGTGCCAGCAGCTTAGAAGGGAGGGAGCAGTACTTC
TRBV5-4	13	NA	TRBJ2-7	NA	CASSQESSEEQYF	TGTGCCAGCAGCCAAGAGTCGAGCGAGGAGCAGTACTTC
TRBV30	14	TRBD1	TRBJ1-2	NA	CALLPGGARGGYTF	TGTGCCTTGCTCCCAGGGGGCGCGAGGGGTGGCTACACCTTC
TRBV5-6	13	NA	TRBJ2-2	NA	CASSPHGAGELFF	TGTGCCAGCAGCCCCCATGGCGCCGGGGAGCTGTTTTTT
TRBV5-4	16	NA	TRBJ1-1	NA	CASSLAGFNRATEAFF	TGTGCCAGCAGCTTGGCCGGATTTAACAGAGCCACTGAAGCTTTCTTT
TRBV15	19	NA	TRBJ1-2	NA	CATSREGAGSTGVLRNYTF	TGTGCCACCAGCAGAGAGGGGGCAGGGTCCACCGGAGTGTTGAGGAACTACACCTTC
TRBV7-2	18	TRBD1	TRBJ2-7	NA	CASSPLGQGPGEDYEQYF	TGTGCCAGCAGCCCCCTAGGACAGGGGCCAGGCGAGGACTACGAGCAGTACTTC
TRBV11-2	18	NA	TRBJ1-1	NA	CASTLRRGYKGPGTEAFF	TGTGCCAGCACCCTCCGTCGAGGGTATAAGGGGCCGGGGACTGAAGCTTTCTTT
TRBV2	15	NA	TRBJ1-6	few	CASLRLLNFNSPLHF	TGTGCCAGCCTTCGACTCTTAAACTTTAATTCACCCCTCCACTTT
TRBV7-8	15	NA	TRBJ2-2	once	CASSQIVANTGELFF	TGTGCCAGCAGCCAGATAGTGGCGAACACCGGGGAGCTGTTTTTT
TRBV4-3	17	NA	TRBJ1-2	once	CASSQTTQQGWDYGYTF	TGCGCCAGCAGTCAGACCACCCAACAAGGTTGGGACTATGGCTACACCTTC
TRBV6-5	15	NA	TRBJ2-1	NA	CASSLLGTSYNEQFF	TGTGCCAGCAGTCTCTTAGGCACCTCCTACAATGAGCAGTTCTTC
TRBV7-1	14	NA	TRBJ2-5	NA	CASSLGGNQETQYF	TGTGCCAGCAGCTTAGGCGGAAACCAAGAGACCCAGTACTTC
TRBV7-2	14	NA	TRBJ1-2	NA	CASSLEGVGVGYTF	TGTGCCAGCAGCTTAGAAGGCGTGGGGGTCGGCTACACCTTC
TRBV7-9	16	NA	TRBJ2-1	few	CASSLPQGAGGNEQFF	TGTGCCAGCAGCTTACCACAGGGAGCCGGAGGGAATGAGCAGTTCTTC